These 4 T cell receptor beta chains share one sample of origin, sequenced in a study of T cell changes during pregnancy in multiple sclerosis. Sequenced by immunoSEQ multiplex PCR; TCRdb stores in-frame clones only, minus some. The repertoire holds about 120,000 clones, approximately 90% seen once, with 1.5% to 1.7% in the top ten. Sequences were derived from peripheral blood, sampled in the third trimester of pregnancy. These receptors originate from a female donor with multiple sclerosis, enrolled in a pregnancy study.

The chain recombines TRBV6-1 with TRBJ2-7, with a weak D call TRBD2 (6 bases). The CDR3 extends over 16 amino acids. Looked up from germline, CDR1 is MNHNS and CDR2 is SASEGT. V lost 2 bases and J 3 bases, leaving 17 bases between the germline ends. Written as DNA, the CDR3 is TGTGCCAGCAGTGAATCCTACTGGGACGGGGGCTACGAGCAGTACTTC. It is translated as CASSESYWDGGYEQYF.

This rearrangement joins TRBV7-8 to TRBJ2-5, with D possibly TRBD2 on 5 matching bases. This CDR3 region has 15 residues. Germline CDR1 and CDR2: SGHVS and FQNEAQ. The V end was cut by 3 bases, the J end by 5 bases, with 16 bases between. The CDR3 sequence: CASSFQERAVETQYF. CDR3 sequence (DNA): TGTGCCAGCAGCTTTCAGGAGAGGGCGGTCGAGACCCAGTACTTC.

The genes are TRBV29-1 and TRBJ2-7, with D maybe TRBD2 (5 bases). V lost 1 base to trimming and J lost 0 bases, with 7 bases between them. The germline V gene encodes CDR1 SQVTM and CDR2 ANQGSEA. CDR3 length: 13 amino acids. CDR3 amino acids: CSVEVGSSYEQYF. CDR3 sequence (DNA): TGCAGCGTTGAAGTGGGGAGCTCCTACGAGCAGTACTTC.

The CDR3 protein is CASNDLTGNQFNYGYTF. CDR3 DNA sequence: TGTGCCAGTAACGACCTAACAGGAAATCAATTTAACTATGGCTACACCTTC. The V gene is TRBV19, the J gene TRBJ1-2; tentatively, D is TRBD1 (5 bases). The CDR3 loop spans 17 amino acids. V shed 7 bases and J shed 1 base, with 22 bases lying between them. Per germline, CDR1 LNHDA and CDR2 SQIVND (reference sequence).